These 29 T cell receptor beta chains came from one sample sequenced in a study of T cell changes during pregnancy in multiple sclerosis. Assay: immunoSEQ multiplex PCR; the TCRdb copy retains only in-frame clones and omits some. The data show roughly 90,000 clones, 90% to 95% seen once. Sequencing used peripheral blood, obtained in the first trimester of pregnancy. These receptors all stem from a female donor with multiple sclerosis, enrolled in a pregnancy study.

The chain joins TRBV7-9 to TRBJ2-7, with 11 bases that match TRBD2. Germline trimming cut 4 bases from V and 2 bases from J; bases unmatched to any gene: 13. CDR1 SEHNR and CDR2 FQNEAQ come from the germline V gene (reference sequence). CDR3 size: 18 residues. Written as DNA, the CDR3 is TGTGCCAGCAGCTCCGGGACTAGCGGTAGATATGGACCCTACGAGCAGTACTTC. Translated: CASSSGTSGRYGPYEQYF.

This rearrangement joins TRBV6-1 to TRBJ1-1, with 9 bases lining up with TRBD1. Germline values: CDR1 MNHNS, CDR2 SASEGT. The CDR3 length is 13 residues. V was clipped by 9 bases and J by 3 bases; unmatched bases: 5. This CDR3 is CASKRDRDTEAFF. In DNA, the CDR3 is TGTGCCAGTAAGAGGGACAGGGACACTGAAGCTTTCTTT.

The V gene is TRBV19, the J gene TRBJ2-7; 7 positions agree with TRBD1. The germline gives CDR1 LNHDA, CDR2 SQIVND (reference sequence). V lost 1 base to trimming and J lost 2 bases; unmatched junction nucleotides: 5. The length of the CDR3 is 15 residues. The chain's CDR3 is CASSIGTGSPYEQYF. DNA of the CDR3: TGTGCCAGTAGTATAGGGACAGGTAGCCCCTACGAGCAGTACTTC.

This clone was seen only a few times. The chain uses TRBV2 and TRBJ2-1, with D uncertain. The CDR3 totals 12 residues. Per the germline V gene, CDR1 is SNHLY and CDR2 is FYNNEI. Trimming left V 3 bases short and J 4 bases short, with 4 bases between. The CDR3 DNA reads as TGTGCCAGCAGTGACGCGTACAATGAGCAGTTCTTC. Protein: CASSDAYNEQFF.

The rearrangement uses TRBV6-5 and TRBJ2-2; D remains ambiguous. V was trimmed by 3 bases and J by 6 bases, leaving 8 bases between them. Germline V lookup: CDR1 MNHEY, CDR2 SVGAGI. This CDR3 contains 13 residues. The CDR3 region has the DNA TGTGCCAGCAGTTATTCCTTCCCCGGGGAGCTGTTTTTT. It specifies CASSYSFPGELFF.

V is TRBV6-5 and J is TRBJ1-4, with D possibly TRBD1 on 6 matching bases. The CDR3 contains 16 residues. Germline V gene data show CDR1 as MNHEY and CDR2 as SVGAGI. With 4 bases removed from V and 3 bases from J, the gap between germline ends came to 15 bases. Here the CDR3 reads CASSSWAPGANEKLFF. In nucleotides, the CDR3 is TGTGCCAGCAGTTCCTGGGCTCCAGGGGCTAATGAAAAACTGTTTTTT.

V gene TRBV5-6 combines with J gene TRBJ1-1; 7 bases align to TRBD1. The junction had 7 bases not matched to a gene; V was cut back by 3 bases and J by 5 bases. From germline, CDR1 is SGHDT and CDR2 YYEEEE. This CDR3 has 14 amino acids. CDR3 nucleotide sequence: TGTGCCAGCAGCTGGGGACAGTCGGGGACTGAAGCTTTCTTT. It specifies CASSWGQSGTEAFF.

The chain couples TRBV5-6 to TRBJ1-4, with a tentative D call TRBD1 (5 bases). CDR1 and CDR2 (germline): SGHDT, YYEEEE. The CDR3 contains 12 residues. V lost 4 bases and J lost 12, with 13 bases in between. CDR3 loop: CASSRPAGELFF. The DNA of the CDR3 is TGTGCCAGCAGCCGCCCGGCGGGGGAACTGTTTTTT.

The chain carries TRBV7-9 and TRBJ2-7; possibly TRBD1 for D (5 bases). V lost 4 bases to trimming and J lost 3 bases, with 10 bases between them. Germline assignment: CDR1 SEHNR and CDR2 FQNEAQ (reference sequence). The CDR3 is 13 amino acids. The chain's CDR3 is CASSSDTHYEQYF. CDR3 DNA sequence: TGTGCCAGCAGCTCGGACACGCACTACGAGCAGTACTTC. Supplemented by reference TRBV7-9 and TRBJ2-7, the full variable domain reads DTGVSQNPRHKITKRGQNVTFRCDPISEHNRLYWYRQTLGQGPEFLTYFQNEAQLEKSRLLSDRFSAERPKGSFSTLEIQRTEQGDSAMYLCASSSDTHYEQYFGPGTRLTVT.

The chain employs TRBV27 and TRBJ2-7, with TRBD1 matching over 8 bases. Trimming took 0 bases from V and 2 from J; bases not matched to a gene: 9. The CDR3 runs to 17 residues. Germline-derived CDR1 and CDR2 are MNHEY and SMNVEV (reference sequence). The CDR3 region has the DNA TGTGCCAGCAGTTTATCTGTCGGAGACAGGGGAGCCTACGAGCAGTACTTC. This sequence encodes CASSLSVGDRGAYEQYF.

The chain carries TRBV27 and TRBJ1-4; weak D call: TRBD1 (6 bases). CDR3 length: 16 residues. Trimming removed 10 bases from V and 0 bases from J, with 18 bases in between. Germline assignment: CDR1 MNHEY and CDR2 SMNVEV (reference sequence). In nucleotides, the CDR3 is TGTGCCATCCGAAACCCGGGGGGCGCAACTAATGAAAAACTGTTTTTT. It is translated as CAIRNPGGATNEKLFF. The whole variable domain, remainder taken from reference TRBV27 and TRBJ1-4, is EAQVTQNPRYLITVTGKKLTVTCSQNMNHEYMSWYRQDPGLGLRQIYYSMNVEVTDKGDVPEGYKVSRKEKRNFPLILESPSPNQTSLYFCAIRNPGGATNEKLFFGSGTQLSVL.

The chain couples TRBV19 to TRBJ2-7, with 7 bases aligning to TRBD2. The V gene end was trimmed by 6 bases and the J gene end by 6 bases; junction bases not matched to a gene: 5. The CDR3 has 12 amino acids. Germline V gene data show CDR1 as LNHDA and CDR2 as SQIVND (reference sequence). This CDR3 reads CASSPWEGEQYF. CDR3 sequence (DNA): TGTGCCAGTAGCCCCTGGGAGGGCGAGCAGTACTTC.

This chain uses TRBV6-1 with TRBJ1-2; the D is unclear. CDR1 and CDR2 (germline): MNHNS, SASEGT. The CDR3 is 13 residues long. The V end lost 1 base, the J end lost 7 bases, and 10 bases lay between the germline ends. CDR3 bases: TGTGCCAGCAGTGAAGGACACTCGGCTGGCTACACCTTC. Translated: CASSEGHSAGYTF.

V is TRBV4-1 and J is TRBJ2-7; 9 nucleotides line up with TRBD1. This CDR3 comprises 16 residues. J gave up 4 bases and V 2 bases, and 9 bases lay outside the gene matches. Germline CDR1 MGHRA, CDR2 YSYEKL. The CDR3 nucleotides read TGCGCCAGCAGCCAACCCTCGGGACAGGGCTTTTACGAGCAGTACTTC. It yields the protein CASSQPSGQGFYEQYF.

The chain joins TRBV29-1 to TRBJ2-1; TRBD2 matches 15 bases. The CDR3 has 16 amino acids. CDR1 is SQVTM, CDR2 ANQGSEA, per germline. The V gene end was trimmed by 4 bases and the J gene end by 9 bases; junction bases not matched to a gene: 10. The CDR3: CSVVPWTSGGAGEQFF. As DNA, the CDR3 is TGCAGCGTTGTTCCGTGGACTAGCGGGGGGGCCGGTGAGCAGTTCTTC.

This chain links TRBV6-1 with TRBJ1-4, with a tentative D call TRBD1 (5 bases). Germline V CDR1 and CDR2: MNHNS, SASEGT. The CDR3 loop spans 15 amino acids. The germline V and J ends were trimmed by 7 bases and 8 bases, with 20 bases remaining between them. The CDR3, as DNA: TGTGCCAGCAAAGCTTCTGGGACTTTAAGCGAAAAACTGTTTTTT. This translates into CASKASGTLSEKLFF.

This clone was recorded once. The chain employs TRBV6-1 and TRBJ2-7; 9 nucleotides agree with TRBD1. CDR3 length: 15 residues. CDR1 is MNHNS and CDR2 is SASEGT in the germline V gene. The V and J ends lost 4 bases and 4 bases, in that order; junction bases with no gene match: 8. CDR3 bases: TGTGCCAGCAGTGGCGGGACAGGGAGTATTTACGAGCAGTACTTC. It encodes CASSGGTGSIYEQYF.

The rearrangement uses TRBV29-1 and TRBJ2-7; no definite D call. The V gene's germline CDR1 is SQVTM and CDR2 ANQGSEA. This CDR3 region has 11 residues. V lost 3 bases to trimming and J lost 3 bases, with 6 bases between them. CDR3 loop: CSVDDNYEQYF. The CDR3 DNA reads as TGCAGCGTTGACGACAACTACGAGCAGTACTTC.

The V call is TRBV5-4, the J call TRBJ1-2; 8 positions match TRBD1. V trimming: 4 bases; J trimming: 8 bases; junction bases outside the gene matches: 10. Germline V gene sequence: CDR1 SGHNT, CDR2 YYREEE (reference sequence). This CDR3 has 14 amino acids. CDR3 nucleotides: TGTGCCAGCAGCGGGTTAGACAGGGGCCCGGGCTACACCTTC. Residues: CASSGLDRGPGYTF.

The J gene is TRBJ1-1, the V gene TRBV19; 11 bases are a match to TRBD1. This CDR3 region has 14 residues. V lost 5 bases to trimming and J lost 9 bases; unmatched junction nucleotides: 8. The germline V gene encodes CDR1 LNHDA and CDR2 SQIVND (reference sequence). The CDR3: CASSPGTGGFKAFF. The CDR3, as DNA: TGTGCCAGTAGTCCCGGGACAGGGGGATTCAAAGCTTTCTTT.

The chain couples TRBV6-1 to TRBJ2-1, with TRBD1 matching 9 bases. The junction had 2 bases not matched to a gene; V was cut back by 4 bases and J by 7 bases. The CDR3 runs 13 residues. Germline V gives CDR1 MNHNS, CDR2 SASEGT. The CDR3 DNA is TGTGCCAGCAGTGGAGACAGGGGGAATGAGCAGTTCTTC. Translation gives CASSGDRGNEQFF.

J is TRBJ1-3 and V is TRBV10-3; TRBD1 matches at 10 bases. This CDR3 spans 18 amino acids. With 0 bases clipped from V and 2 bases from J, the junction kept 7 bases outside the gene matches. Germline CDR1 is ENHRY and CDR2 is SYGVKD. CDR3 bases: TGTGCCATCAGTGAGTCGGGGACAGGGGCCGGAGCTGGAAACACCATATATTTT. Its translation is CAISESGTGAGAGNTIYF.

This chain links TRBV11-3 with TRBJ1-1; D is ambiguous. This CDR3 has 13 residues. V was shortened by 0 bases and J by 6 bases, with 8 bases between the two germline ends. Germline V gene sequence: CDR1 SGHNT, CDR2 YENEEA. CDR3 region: CASSLDRVAEAFF. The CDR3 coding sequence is TGTGCCAGCAGCTTAGACCGAGTCGCTGAAGCTTTCTTT. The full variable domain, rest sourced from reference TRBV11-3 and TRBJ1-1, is EAGVVQSPRYKIIEKKQPVAFWCNPISGHNTLYWYLQNLGQGPELLIRYENEEAVDDSQLPKDRFSAERLKGVDSTLKIQPAELGDSAVYLCASSLDRVAEAFFGQGTRLTVV.

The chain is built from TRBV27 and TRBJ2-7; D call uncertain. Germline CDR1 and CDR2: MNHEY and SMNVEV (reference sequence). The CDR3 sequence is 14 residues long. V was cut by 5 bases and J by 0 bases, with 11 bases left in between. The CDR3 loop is CASSQTLSSYEQYF. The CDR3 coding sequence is TGTGCCAGCAGTCAGACACTGTCCTCCTACGAGCAGTACTTC.

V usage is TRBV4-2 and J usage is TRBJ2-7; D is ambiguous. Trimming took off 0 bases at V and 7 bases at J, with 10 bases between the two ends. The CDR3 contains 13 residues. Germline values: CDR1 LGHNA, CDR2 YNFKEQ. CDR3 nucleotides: TGTGCCAGCAGCCAAGATTCGGAGAGGGAGCAGTACTTC. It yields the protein CASSQDSEREQYF.

This chain's CDR3 is CASKAGTANQPQHF. The CDR3 DNA reads TGTGCCAGCAAGGCCGGGACAGCGAATCAGCCCCAGCATTTT. The J gene is TRBJ1-5, the V gene TRBV27; TRBD1 matches at 7 bases. This CDR3 has 14 amino acids. Germline values: CDR1 MNHEY, CDR2 SMNVEV (reference sequence). J was trimmed by 4 bases and V by 7 bases; bases with no gene match: 7.

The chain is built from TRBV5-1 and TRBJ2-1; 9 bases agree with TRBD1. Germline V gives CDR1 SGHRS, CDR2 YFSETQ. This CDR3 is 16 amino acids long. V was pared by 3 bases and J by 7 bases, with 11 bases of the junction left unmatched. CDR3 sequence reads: CASSSNRRDRDNEQFF. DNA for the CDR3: TGCGCCAGCAGCTCGAACCGCCGGGACAGGGATAATGAGCAGTTCTTC.

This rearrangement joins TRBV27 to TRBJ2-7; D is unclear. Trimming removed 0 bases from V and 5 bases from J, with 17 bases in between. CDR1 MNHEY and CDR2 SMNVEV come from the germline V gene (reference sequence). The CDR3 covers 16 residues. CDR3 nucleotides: TGTGCCAGCAGTTTATCGAGTGCAGGCTCGGTGAACGAGCAGTACTTC. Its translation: CASSLSSAGSVNEQYF.

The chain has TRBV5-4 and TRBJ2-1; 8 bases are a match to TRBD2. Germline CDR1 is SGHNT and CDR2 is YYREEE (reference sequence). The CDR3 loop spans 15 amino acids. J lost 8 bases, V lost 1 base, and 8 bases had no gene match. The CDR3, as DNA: TGTGCCAGCAGCTTGACGAGCGGGGGATTGTATGAGCAGTTCTTC. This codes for CASSLTSGGLYEQFF.